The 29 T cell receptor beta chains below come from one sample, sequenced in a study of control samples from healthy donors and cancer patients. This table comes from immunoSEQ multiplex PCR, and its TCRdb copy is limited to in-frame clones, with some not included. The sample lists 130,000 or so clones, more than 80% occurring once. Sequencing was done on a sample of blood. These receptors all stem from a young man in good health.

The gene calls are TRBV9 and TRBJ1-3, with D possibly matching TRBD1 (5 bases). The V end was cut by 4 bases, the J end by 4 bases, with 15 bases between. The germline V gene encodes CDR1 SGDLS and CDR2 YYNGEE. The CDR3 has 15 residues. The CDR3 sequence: CASSSGTLAGNTIYF. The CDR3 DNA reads TGTGCCAGCAGCTCCGGGACTCTGGCGGGAAACACCATATATTTT.

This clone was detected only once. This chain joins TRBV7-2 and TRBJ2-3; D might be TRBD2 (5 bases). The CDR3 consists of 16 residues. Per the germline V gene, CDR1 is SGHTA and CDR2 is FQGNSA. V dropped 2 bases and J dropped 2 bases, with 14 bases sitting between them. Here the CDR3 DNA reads TGTGCCAGCAGCTTATGGGCGGGTGGGGTCACAGATACGCAGTATTTT. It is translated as CASSLWAGGVTDTQYF.

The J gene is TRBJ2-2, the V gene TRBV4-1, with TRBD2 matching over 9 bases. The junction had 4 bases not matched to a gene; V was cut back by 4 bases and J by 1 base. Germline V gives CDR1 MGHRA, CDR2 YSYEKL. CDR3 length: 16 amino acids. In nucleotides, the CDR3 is TGCGCCAGCAGCCCGACTAGCGGCGTGAACACCGGGGAGCTGTTTTTT. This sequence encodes CASSPTSGVNTGELFF.

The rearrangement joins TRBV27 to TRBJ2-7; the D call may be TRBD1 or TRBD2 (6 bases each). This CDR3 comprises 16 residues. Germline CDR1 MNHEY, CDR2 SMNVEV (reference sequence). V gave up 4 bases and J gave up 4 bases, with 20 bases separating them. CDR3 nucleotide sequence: TGTGCCAGCAGTTCCGCACCGGGACGGGGGCTTTACGAGCAGTACTTC. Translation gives CASSSAPGRGLYEQYF.

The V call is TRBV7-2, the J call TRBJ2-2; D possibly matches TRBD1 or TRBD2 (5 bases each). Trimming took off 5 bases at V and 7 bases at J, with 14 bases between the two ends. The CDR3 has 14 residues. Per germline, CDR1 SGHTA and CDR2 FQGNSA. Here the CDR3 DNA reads TGTGCCAGCAGCCGGGCAGGGAGACACGGGGAGCTGTTTTTT. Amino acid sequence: CASSRAGRHGELFF.

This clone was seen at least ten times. The CDR3 coding sequence is TGTGCTAGTGGTTGGCTCACAGGGAGGGATTCACCCCTCCACTTT. Its protein product is CASGWLTGRDSPLHF. This chain links TRBV12-5 with TRBJ1-6; perhaps TRBD1 as D (6 bases). With 4 bases removed from V and 8 bases from J, the gap between germline ends came to 15 bases. The CDR3 is 15 residues long. CDR1 is LGHNT, CDR2 FRNRAP, per germline. Complete variable domain (other parts from reference TRBV12-5 and TRBJ1-6): DARVTQTPRHKVTEMGQEVTMRCQPILGHNTVFWYRQTMMQGLELLAYFRNRAPLDDSGMPKDRFSAEMPDATLATLKIQPSEPRDSAVYFCASGWLTGRDSPLHFGNGTRLTVT.

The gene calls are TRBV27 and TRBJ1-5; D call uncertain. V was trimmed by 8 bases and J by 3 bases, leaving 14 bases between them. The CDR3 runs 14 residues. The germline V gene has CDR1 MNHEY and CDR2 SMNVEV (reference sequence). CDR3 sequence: CASRNADANQPQHF. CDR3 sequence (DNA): TGTGCCAGCCGGAACGCGGATGCCAATCAGCCCCAGCATTTT.

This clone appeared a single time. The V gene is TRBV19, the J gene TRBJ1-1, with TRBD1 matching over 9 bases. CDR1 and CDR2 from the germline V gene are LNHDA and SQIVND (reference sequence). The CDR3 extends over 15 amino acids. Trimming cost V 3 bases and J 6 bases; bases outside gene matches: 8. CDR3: CASSIMGQGRAEAFF. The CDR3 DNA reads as TGTGCCAGTAGTATTATGGGACAGGGACGCGCTGAAGCTTTCTTT.

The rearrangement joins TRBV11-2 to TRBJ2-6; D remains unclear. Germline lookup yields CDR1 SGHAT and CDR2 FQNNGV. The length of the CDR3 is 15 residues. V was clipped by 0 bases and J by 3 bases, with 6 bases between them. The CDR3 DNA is TGTGCCAGCAGCTTAGATCGAGATGGGGCCAACGTCCTGACTTTC. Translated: CASSLDRDGANVLTF.

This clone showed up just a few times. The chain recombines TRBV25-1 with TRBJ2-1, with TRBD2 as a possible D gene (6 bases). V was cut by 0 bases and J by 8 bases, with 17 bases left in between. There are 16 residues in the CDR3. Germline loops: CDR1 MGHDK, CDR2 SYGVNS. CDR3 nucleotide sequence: TGTGCCAGCAGTGAATATATACGGGGACTGCGGGATGAGCAGTTCTTC. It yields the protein CASSEYIRGLRDEQFF.

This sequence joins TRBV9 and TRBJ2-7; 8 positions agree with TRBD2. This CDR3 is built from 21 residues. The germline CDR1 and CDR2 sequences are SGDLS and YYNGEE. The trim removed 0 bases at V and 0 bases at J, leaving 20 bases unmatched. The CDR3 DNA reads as TGTGCCAGCAGCGTAGTAGAGAAGGTTGGTAGCGGGGCACCGAGCTCCTACGAGCAGTACTTC. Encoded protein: CASSVVEKVGSGAPSSYEQYF.

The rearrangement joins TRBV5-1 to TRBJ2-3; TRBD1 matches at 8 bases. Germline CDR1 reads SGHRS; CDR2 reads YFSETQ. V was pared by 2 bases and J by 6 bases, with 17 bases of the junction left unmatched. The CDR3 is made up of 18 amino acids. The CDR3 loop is CASSFGLAGGDTQDTQYF. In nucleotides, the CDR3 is TGCGCCAGCAGCTTTGGATTAGCAGGGGGCGACACACAGGATACGCAGTATTTT.

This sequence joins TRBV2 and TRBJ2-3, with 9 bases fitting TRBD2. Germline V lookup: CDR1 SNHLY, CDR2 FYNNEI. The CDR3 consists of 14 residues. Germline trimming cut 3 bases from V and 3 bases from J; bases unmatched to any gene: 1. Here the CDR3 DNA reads TGTGCCAGCAGTGACCTAGCGGGAACAGATACGCAGTATTTT. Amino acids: CASSDLAGTDTQYF.

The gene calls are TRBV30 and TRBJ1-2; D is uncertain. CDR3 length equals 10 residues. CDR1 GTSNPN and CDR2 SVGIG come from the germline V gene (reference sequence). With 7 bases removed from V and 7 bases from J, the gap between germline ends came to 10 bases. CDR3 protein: CALSDPGYTF. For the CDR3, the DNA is TGTGCCTTATCTGATCCTGGCTACACCTTC.

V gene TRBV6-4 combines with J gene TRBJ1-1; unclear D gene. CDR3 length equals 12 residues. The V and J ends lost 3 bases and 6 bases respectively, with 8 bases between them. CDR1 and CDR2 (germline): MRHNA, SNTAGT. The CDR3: CASSEVPAEAFF. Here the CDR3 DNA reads TGTGCCAGCAGTGAAGTTCCGGCTGAAGCTTTCTTT.

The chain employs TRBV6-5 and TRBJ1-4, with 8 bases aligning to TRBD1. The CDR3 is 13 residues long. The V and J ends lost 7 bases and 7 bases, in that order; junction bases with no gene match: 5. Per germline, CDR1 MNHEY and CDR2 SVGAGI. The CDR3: CASNPTGVEKLFF. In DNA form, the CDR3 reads TGTGCCAGCAACCCGACAGGGGTTGAAAAACTGTTTTTT.

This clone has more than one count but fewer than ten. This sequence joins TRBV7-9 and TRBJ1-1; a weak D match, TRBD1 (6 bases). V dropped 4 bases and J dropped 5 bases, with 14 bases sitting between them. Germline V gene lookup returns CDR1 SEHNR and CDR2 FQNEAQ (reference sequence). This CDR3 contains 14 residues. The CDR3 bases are TGTGCCAGCAGCTCCCAGGGGCGGTGGACTGAAGCTTTCTTT. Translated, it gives CASSSQGRWTEAFF. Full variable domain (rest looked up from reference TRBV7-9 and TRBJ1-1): DTGVSQNPRHKITKRGQNVTFRCDPISEHNRLYWYRQTLGQGPEFLTYFQNEAQLEKSRLLSDRFSAERPKGSFSTLEIQRTEQGDSAMYLCASSSQGRWTEAFFGQGTRLTVV.

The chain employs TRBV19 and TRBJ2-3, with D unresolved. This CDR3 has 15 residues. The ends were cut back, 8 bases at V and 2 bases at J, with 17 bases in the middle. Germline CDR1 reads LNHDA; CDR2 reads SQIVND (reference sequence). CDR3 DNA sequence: TGTGCCAGTTCGACCCTAGAAGACAACACAGATACGCAGTATTTT. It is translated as CASSTLEDNTDTQYF.

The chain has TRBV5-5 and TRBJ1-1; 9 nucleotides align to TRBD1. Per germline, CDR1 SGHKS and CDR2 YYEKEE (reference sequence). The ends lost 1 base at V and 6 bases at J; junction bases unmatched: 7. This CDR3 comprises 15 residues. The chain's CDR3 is CASSLRTGEVSEAFF. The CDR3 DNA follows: TGTGCCAGCAGCTTGAGGACAGGGGAGGTCTCTGAAGCTTTCTTT.

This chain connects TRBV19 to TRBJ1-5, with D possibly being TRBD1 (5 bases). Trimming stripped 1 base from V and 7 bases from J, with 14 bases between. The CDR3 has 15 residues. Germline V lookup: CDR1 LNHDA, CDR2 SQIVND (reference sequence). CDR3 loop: CASSIGLRDLQPQHF. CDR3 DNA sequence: TGTGCCAGTAGTATAGGACTCCGGGACCTACAGCCCCAGCATTTT.

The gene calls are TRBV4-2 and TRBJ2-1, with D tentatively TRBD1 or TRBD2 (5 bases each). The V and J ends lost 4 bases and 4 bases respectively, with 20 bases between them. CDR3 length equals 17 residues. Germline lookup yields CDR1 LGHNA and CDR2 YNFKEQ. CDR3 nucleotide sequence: TGTGCCAGCAGCCGGACTTTTACGGGACCCCCTTACAATGAGCAGTTCTTC. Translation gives CASSRTFTGPPYNEQFF.

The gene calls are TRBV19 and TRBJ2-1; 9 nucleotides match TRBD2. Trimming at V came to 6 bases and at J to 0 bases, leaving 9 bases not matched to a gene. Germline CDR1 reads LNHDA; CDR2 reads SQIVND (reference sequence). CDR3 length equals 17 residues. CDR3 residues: CASRGSGGLSSYNEQFF. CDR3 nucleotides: TGTGCCAGTAGGGGTAGCGGGGGCCTAAGCTCCTACAATGAGCAGTTCTTC. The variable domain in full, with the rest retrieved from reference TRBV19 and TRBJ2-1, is DGGITQSPKYLFRKEGQNVTLSCEQNLNHDAMYWYRQDPGQGLRLIYYSQIVNDFQKGDIAEGYSVSREKKESFPLTVTSAQKNPTAFYLCASRGSGGLSSYNEQFFGPGTRLTVL.

The chain's CDR3 is CASSRDREKLFF. The CDR3 DNA sequence: TGCGCCAGCAGCAGGGACAGAGAAAAACTGTTTTTT. The gene calls are TRBV5-1 and TRBJ1-4; 7 bases are shared with TRBD1. The CDR3 spans 12 residues. Germline V gives CDR1 SGHRS, CDR2 YFSETQ. Germline trimming cut 4 bases from V and 8 bases from J; bases unmatched to any gene: 2.

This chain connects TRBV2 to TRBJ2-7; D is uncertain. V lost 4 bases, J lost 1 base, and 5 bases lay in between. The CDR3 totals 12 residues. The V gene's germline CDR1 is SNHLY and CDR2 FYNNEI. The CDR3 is CASSGGSYEQYF. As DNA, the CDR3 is TGTGCCAGCAGTGGCGGTTCCTACGAGCAGTACTTC.

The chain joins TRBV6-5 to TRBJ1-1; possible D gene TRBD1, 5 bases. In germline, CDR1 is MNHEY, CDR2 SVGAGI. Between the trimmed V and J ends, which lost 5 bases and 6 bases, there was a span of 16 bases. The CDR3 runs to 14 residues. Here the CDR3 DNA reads TGTGCCAGCAGTCACCAGGGTCTTGGCCCTGAAGCTTTCTTT. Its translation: CASSHQGLGPEAFF.

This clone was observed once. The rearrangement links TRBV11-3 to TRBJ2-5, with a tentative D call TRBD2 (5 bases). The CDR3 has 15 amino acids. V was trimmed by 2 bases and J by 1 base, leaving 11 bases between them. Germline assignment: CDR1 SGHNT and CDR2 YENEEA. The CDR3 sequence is CASSLRSGSQETQYF. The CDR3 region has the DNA TGTGCCAGCAGCTTAAGATCGGGGTCCCAAGAGACCCAGTACTTC.

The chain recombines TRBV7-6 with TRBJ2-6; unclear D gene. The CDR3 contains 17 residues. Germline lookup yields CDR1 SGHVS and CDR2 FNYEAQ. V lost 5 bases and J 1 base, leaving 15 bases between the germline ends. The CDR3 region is CASSPSFLSSGANVLTF. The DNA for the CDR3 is TGTGCCAGCAGCCCCTCTTTTTTGAGTTCTGGGGCCAACGTCCTGACTTTC.

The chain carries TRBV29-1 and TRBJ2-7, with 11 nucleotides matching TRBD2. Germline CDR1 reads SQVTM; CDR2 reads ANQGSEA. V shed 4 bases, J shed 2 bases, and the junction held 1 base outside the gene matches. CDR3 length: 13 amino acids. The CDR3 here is CSVGLAGPYEQYF. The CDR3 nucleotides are TGCAGCGTTGGACTAGCGGGGCCCTACGAGCAGTACTTC.

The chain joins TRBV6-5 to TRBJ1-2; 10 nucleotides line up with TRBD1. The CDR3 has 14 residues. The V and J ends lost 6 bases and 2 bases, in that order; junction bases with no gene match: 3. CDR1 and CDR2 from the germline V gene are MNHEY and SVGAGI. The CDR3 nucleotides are TGTGCCAGCAGGAGGGACAGGGGAAACTATGGCTACACCTTC. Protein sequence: CASRRDRGNYGYTF.